The rows below give T cell receptor beta chains drawn from one sample of a study of T cell responses to AZD1222 COVID-19 vaccine. Sequenced by immunoSEQ multiplex PCR; TCRdb stores in-frame clones only, minus some. The table shows 150,000 to 200,000 clones, with roughly 93% occurring only once. The material was peripheral blood, obtained on day 0 of AZD1222 vaccination. The receptors were gathered from an adult in good health. Both conserved end residues are part of each CDR3.

j_gene | v_gene | CDR3aa
TRBJ1-4 | TRBV14 | CASSQVRGTNEKLFF
TRBJ1-2 | TRBV7-2 | CASTGQGDYGYTF
TRBJ1-4 | TRBV7-6 | CASSFWTGGYTTNEKLFF
TRBJ2-7 | TRBV6-5 | CASSYQYEQYF
TRBJ1-1 | TRBV7-9 | CASSLGGSWGYMNTEAFF
TRBJ1-2 | TRBV2 | CASSEGWLGGYTF
TRBJ2-1 | TRBV18 | CASSLTTSGSHEQFF
TRBJ1-5 | TRBV19 | CASSHRQGGRNQPQHF
TRBJ2-3 | TRBV27 | CASSYSSGNFPDTQYF
TRBJ2-7 | TRBV27 | CASSMGLAGAESRSYEQYF
TRBJ1-2 | TRBV5-1 | CASSGGESYGYTF
TRBJ2-3 | TRBV18 | CASAGTGGPDTQYF
TRBJ1-1 | TRBV6-5 | CASRVMNTEAFF
TRBJ1-1 | TRBV11-2 | CASSLPLRQGKGAFF
TRBJ1-6 | TRBV6-4 | CASSERANSPLHF
TRBJ2-5 | TRBV5-1 | CASSFNPSGQQETQYF
TRBJ1-5 | TRBV5-8 | CASSFSGRVSNQPQHF
TRBJ2-5 | TRBV10-2 | CASRPSQETQYF
TRBJ2-5 | TRBV19 | CASKVDDRGGETQYF
TRBJ2-1 | TRBV20-1 | CSASTARGGYNEQFF
TRBJ1-1 | TRBV14 | CASSQDGGGAGTEAFF
TRBJ2-2 | TRBV5-5 | CASSFSAGQIGAGELFF
TRBJ1-6 | TRBV6-2/TRBV6-3 | CASSYRGSPSLHF
TRBJ1-1 | TRBV18 | CASSTGTGGPEAFF
TRBJ2-7 | TRBV6-2/TRBV6-3 | CASSSETDVSSYEQYF
TRBJ2-1 | TRBV11-3 | CASSFMGDKVNEQFF
TRBJ2-7 | TRBV6-5 | CASSYVGAYEQYF
TRBJ1-5 | TRBV24-1 | CATSDYPAVIPECGNQPQHF
TRBJ1-5 | TRBV2 | CASSSTRDSRQPQHF
TRBJ1-3 | TRBV6-1 | CASSVSTGASGNTIYF
TRBJ2-1 | TRBV27 | CASSLSEGGINEQFF
TRBJ2-7 | TRBV10-1 | CASTDGTGLSYEQYF
TRBJ1-2 | TRBV9 | CASSVFDLPYGYTF
TRBJ1-4 | TRBV19 | CASRGMTGLYEKLFF
TRBJ1-2 | TRBV5-8 | CASSLGSDRGYGYTF
TRBJ2-7 | TRBV18 | CASSPPIRSPFEQYF
TRBJ2-1 | TRBV5-1 | CASSLGPRAGDNEQFF
TRBJ2-7 | TRBV5-1 | CASSPGLPMNSYEQYF
TRBJ1-1 | TRBV7-8 | CASRILAGTEAFF
TRBJ2-1 | TRBV6-5 | CASHAPPYNEQFF
TRBJ1-1 | TRBV11-2 | CASSRPTGVNTEAFF
TRBJ1-5 | TRBV5-5 | CASSLILGAGNQPQHF
TRBJ1-1 | TRBV12-3/TRBV12-4 | CASSLGSAAFF
TRBJ1-2 | TRBV11-2 | CASRHSRGISGYTF
TRBJ2-3 | TRBV6-2/TRBV6-3 | CASSYRTGTSTDTQYF